This T cell receptor beta chain was sequenced during a study of cytomegalovirus exposure and HLA in healthy donors. PCR primers comprised 60 Vbeta and 13 Jbeta primers. Per the study methods: Among the unique TCR beta chains that a later analysis counted, some 73 million in all, 10 million to 11 million were shared. The table came from immunoSEQ multiplex PCR; TCRdb's copy has only in-frame clones and leaves some out. The DNA was the basis for D and trimming; V, J and clone size are from that table. The sample consists of a few hundred thousand clones, 70% to 80% of them appearing once. About this clone: Its cognate antigen is unknown. One end of the junction fails to match germline, which may point to a read error.

Germline loops: CDR1 SSHAT, CDR2 FNYEAQ (reference sequence). The CDR3 extends over 13 amino acids. Overall study findings and caveats: Exclusion applied to some V segments, including TRBV6-2 and TRBV6-3, as they were indistinguishable. The investigators catalogued 160 or so TCR beta chains as cytomegalovirus-associated.

This clonotype originated in a woman aged 25 to 39 in good health and CMV-seronegative. The material sequenced was PBMCs. The chain uses TRBV7-7 and TRBJ2-1; D is ambiguous. This chain's CDR3 is CASSLGQYNEQFF. The DNA for the CDR3 is TGTGCTAGCAGCTTAGGGCAGTACAATGAGCAGTTCTTC.